Below, one T cell receptor delta chain is given with its context. What it recognizes is unknown. TCRdb attributes to this sequence the protein of a much larger clone, which differs from the DNA translation at residue 8; a read error is likely, and the protein displayed is translated from the DNA. These data originate in a study of γδ T cells in repeated Plasmodium falciparum infection. Study details: Four controlled malaria infections with P. falciparum NF54 spanned 644 days.

TCRdb repeated clone calling on the multiplex PCR reads with CATT. This table has 85,000 to 95,000 delta-chain clones, about 1.5% appearing once. Whole-study results and caveats: One small rural Malian village, predominantly a single ethnic group, supplied the cohort. Vdelta2-negative gammadelta repertoires, largely Vdelta1+, seemingly showed infection-driven waves of new clonal selection.

Gammadelta T cells were flow-sorted from PBMC into Vgamma9/Vdelta2+ and Vdelta2-negative populations for bulk analysis. Looked up from germline, CDR1 is GEAIGNYY and CDR2 is EKD. This CDR3 region has 15 residues. V was pared by 3 bases and J by 5 bases, with 11 bases of the junction left unmatched. The receptor was isolated from a pool of human donors (malaria-infected and uninfected, not separated). The chain links TRDV2 to TRDJ1; 7 nucleotides agree with TRDD3. In the absence of a J gene in TCRdb, the DNA was matched to germline to assign it here. The material sequenced was gamma-delta T cells from blood. The CDR3 is CACDSVGEITDKLIF. The CDR3 nucleotides are TGTGCCTGTGACTCTGTGGGGGAGATAACGGATAAACTCATCTTT.